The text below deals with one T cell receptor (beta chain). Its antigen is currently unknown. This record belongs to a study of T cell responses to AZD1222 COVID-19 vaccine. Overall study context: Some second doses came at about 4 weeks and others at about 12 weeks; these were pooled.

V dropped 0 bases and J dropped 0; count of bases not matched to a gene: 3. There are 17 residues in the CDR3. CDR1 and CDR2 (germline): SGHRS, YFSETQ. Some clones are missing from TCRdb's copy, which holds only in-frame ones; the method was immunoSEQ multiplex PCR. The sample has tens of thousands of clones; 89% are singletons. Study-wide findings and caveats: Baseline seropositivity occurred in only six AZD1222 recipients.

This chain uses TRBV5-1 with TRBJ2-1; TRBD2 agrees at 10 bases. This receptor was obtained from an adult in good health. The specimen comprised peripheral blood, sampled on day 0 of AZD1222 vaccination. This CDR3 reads CASSLGTSGVSYNEQFF. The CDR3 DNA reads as TGCGCCAGCAGCTTGGGGACTAGCGGAGTCTCCTACAATGAGCAGTTCTTC.